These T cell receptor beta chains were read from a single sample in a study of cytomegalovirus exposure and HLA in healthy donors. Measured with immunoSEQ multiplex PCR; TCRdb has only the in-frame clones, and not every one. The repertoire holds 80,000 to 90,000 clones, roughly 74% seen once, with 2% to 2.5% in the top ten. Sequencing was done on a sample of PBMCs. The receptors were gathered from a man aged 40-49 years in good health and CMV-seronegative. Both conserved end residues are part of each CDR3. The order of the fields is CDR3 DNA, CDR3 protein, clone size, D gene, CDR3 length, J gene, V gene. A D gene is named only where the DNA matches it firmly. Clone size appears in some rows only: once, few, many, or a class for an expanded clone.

CDR3nt: TGTGCCTGGGGGACTAGCGGGAGGGCCGGAACAGATACGCAGTATTTT
CDR3aa: CAWGTSGRAGTDTQYF
abundance: NA
d_gene: TRBD2
len: 16
j_gene: TRBJ2-3
v_gene: TRBV30

CDR3nt: TGCGCCAGCAGCTTGGAGACAGGGGCAAATCAGCCCCAGCATTTT
CDR3aa: CASSLETGANQPQHF
abundance: NA
d_gene: TRBD1
len: 15
j_gene: TRBJ1-5
v_gene: TRBV5-1

CDR3nt: TGTGCCAGCAGTTTAGGACAGTCCTACGAGCAGTACTTC
CDR3aa: CASSLGQSYEQYF
abundance: NA
d_gene: NA
len: 13
j_gene: TRBJ2-7
v_gene: TRBV27

CDR3nt: TGTGCCAGCAGGTTAGACGGGGTTGTTTCTGAAGCTTTCTTT
CDR3aa: CASRLDGVVSEAFF
abundance: NA
d_gene: NA
len: 14
j_gene: TRBJ1-1
v_gene: TRBV6-5

CDR3nt: TGCGCCAGCAGCCAAGATCCAGGGGATGGAATTGGCTACACCTTC
CDR3aa: CASSQDPGDGIGYTF
abundance: NA
d_gene: NA
len: 15
j_gene: TRBJ1-2
v_gene: TRBV4-1

CDR3nt: TGTGCCAGCAGTCGGGAGAATCAGCCCCAGCATTTT
CDR3aa: CASSRENQPQHF
abundance: NA
d_gene: NA
len: 12
j_gene: TRBJ1-5
v_gene: TRBV28

CDR3nt: TGTGCCAGCAGTTCCACCCCGACCAGGACCAACGTCCTGACTTTC
CDR3aa: CASSSTPTRTNVLTF
abundance: NA
d_gene: NA
len: 15
j_gene: TRBJ2-6
v_gene: TRBV6-6

CDR3nt: TGTGCCAGCAGCTTAGGGACAATGAACACTGAAGCTTTCTTT
CDR3aa: CASSLGTMNTEAFF
abundance: NA
d_gene: NA
len: 14
j_gene: TRBJ1-1
v_gene: TRBV7-2

CDR3nt: TGCGCCAGCAGCTTGACCGGGACAGGGGTGGGCGAGCAGTACTTC
CDR3aa: CASSLTGTGVGEQYF
abundance: NA
d_gene: TRBD1
len: 15
j_gene: TRBJ2-7
v_gene: TRBV5-1

CDR3nt: TGTGCCAGCAGTTCGGGACTGGGGGACAATGAGCAGTTCTTC
CDR3aa: CASSSGLGDNEQFF
abundance: once
d_gene: NA
len: 14
j_gene: TRBJ2-1
v_gene: TRBV6-4

CDR3nt: TGTGCCAGCAGTGTGGGCCCTCAGGACATTCGTAGCTACACCTTC
CDR3aa: CASSVGPQDIRSYTF
abundance: NA
d_gene: NA
len: 15
j_gene: TRBJ1-2
v_gene: TRBV25-1

CDR3nt: TGTGCCAGCAGCCCGTACCCCAGGGAAATTGGAAACACCATATATTTT
CDR3aa: CASSPYPREIGNTIYF
abundance: NA
d_gene: NA
len: 16
j_gene: TRBJ1-3
v_gene: TRBV7-9

CDR3nt: TGTGCCAGCAGCTTAGGTCCCCGTAATTCACCCCTCCACTTT
CDR3aa: CASSLGPRNSPLHF
abundance: NA
d_gene: NA
len: 14
j_gene: TRBJ1-6
v_gene: TRBV7-8

CDR3nt: TGTGCCACCAGCAGGACGGGACTACATTACGAGCAGTACTTC
CDR3aa: CATSRTGLHYEQYF
abundance: NA
d_gene: TRBD2
len: 14
j_gene: TRBJ2-7
v_gene: TRBV15

CDR3nt: TGTGCTAGTGCCCCCACCGACAGGGGGTTTTTAGAGACCCAGTACTTC
CDR3aa: CASAPTDRGFLETQYF
abundance: NA
d_gene: TRBD1
len: 16
j_gene: TRBJ2-5
v_gene: TRBV12-5

CDR3nt: TGTGCCAGCAGCGTGAGACTGGGAGACACTGAAGCTTTCTTT
CDR3aa: CASSVRLGDTEAFF
abundance: NA
d_gene: NA
len: 14
j_gene: TRBJ1-1
v_gene: TRBV9

CDR3nt: TGTGCCAGCAGCGTAGGACTAGCGGGAGTCACCGGGGAGCTGTTTTTT
CDR3aa: CASSVGLAGVTGELFF
abundance: NA
d_gene: TRBD2
len: 16
j_gene: TRBJ2-2
v_gene: TRBV9

CDR3nt: TGCGCCAGCAGCCTCTACCTGACAGTGGGTCATCAGCCCCAGCATTTT
CDR3aa: CASSLYLTVGHQPQHF
abundance: NA
d_gene: NA
len: 16
j_gene: TRBJ1-5
v_gene: TRBV4-1

CDR3nt: TGTGCCAGCAGTTTATTTTCAGGGGGTAGCAATCAGCCCCAGCATTTT
CDR3aa: CASSLFSGGSNQPQHF
abundance: few
d_gene: TRBD1
len: 16
j_gene: TRBJ1-5
v_gene: TRBV28

CDR3nt: TGTGCCAGCAGCTTGGAAAGCGGGGGGCTCGCAGATACGCAGTATTTT
CDR3aa: CASSLESGGLADTQYF
abundance: NA
d_gene: TRBD2
len: 16
j_gene: TRBJ2-3
v_gene: TRBV11-2

CDR3nt: TGCAGCGCCGGAGTCACAGGGGGTAACACCGGGGAGCTGTTTTTT
CDR3aa: CSAGVTGGNTGELFF
abundance: NA
d_gene: TRBD1
len: 15
j_gene: TRBJ2-2
v_gene: TRBV29-1

CDR3nt: TGTGCTAGCAGTCATCGGACGGGGTTTGAGCAGTTCTTC
CDR3aa: CASSHRTGFEQFF
abundance: NA
d_gene: NA
len: 13
j_gene: TRBJ2-1
v_gene: TRBV7-7

CDR3nt: TGCAGCGTTGGTACAGGGAGCGAGCAGTACTTC
CDR3aa: CSVGTGSEQYF
abundance: few
d_gene: NA
len: 11
j_gene: TRBJ2-7
v_gene: TRBV29-1

CDR3nt: TGTGCTAGTGGTTTGGGCACAGGGATGAGGGAGACCCAGTACTTC
CDR3aa: CASGLGTGMRETQYF
abundance: NA
d_gene: NA
len: 15
j_gene: TRBJ2-5
v_gene: TRBV12-5

CDR3nt: TGTGCCAGCAGTGAAGGGACAATGAACACCGGGGAGCTGTTTTTT
CDR3aa: CASSEGTMNTGELFF
abundance: NA
d_gene: NA
len: 15
j_gene: TRBJ2-2
v_gene: TRBV2

CDR3nt: TGTGCCAGCACCCCGTTAAAGGGGTACACTGAAGCTTTCTTT
CDR3aa: CASTPLKGYTEAFF
abundance: NA
d_gene: NA
len: 14
j_gene: TRBJ1-1
v_gene: TRBV27

CDR3nt: TGTGCCAGCAGCCTTGAGGCAGACACCGGGGAGCTGTTTTTT
CDR3aa: CASSLEADTGELFF
abundance: NA
d_gene: NA
len: 14
j_gene: TRBJ2-2
v_gene: TRBV5-4

CDR3nt: TGTGCCAGCAGTTTACCTGGGACAGACTACGAGCAGTACTTC
CDR3aa: CASSLPGTDYEQYF
abundance: NA
d_gene: TRBD1
len: 14
j_gene: TRBJ2-7
v_gene: TRBV5-4

CDR3nt: TGTGCCAGCAGTCCCCATACGCCGGGACAGCGGGACGAGCAGTACTTC
CDR3aa: CASSPHTPGQRDEQYF
abundance: NA
d_gene: NA
len: 16
j_gene: TRBJ2-7
v_gene: TRBV28

CDR3nt: TGTGCCAGCAGCCCCCGGGGAGGGAACACAGATACGCAGTATTTT
CDR3aa: CASSPRGGNTDTQYF
abundance: NA
d_gene: TRBD2
len: 15
j_gene: TRBJ2-3
v_gene: TRBV13

CDR3nt: TGTGCCTGGAGTGTATCTAGCGGCCCAGATACGCAGTATTTT
CDR3aa: CAWSVSSGPDTQYF
abundance: NA
d_gene: TRBD2
len: 14
j_gene: TRBJ2-3
v_gene: TRBV30

CDR3nt: TGTGCCAGCAGCCAAGATTGGGGCGCGAAGGACTACGAGCAGTACTTC
CDR3aa: CASSQDWGAKDYEQYF
abundance: NA
d_gene: NA
len: 16
j_gene: TRBJ2-7
v_gene: TRBV4-2

CDR3nt: TGTGCCAGCAGCCCCACGGACAGTTCTAACTATGGCTACACCTTC
CDR3aa: CASSPTDSSNYGYTF
abundance: NA
d_gene: NA
len: 15
j_gene: TRBJ1-2
v_gene: TRBV7-3

CDR3nt: TGCGCCAGCAGCCAAGTACTAGCGGGAGTGGTAGATACGCAGTATTTT
CDR3aa: CASSQVLAGVVDTQYF
abundance: few
d_gene: TRBD2
len: 16
j_gene: TRBJ2-3
v_gene: TRBV5-1

CDR3nt: TGTGCCAGTAGTATGCCCCTAGCGGGGATAGAGACCCAGTACTTC
CDR3aa: CASSMPLAGIETQYF
abundance: NA
d_gene: TRBD2
len: 15
j_gene: TRBJ2-5
v_gene: TRBV19

CDR3nt: TGTGCCACCAGCAGAAGCAGGGGGCAGGTCCCCGAGCAGTACTTC
CDR3aa: CATSRSRGQVPEQYF
abundance: NA
d_gene: TRBD1
len: 15
j_gene: TRBJ2-7
v_gene: TRBV15

CDR3nt: TGTGCCAGCAGCTTGTTGGGACAGACCTACAATGAGCAGTTCTTC
CDR3aa: CASSLLGQTYNEQFF
abundance: NA
d_gene: TRBD1
len: 15
j_gene: TRBJ2-1
v_gene: TRBV5-6

CDR3nt: TGTGCCAGCAGTTACGGACAGGGAATCGGGACCCAGTACTTC
CDR3aa: CASSYGQGIGTQYF
abundance: few
d_gene: TRBD1
len: 14
j_gene: TRBJ2-5
v_gene: TRBV6-5

CDR3nt: TGTGCCAGCACCCCCTTCCAGGGGACCTACGAGCAGTACTTC
CDR3aa: CASTPFQGTYEQYF
abundance: NA
d_gene: NA
len: 14
j_gene: TRBJ2-7
v_gene: TRBV7-8

CDR3nt: TGTGCCAGCAGTATACAAACAGATACGCAGTATTTT
CDR3aa: CASSIQTDTQYF
abundance: NA
d_gene: NA
len: 12
j_gene: TRBJ2-3
v_gene: TRBV28

CDR3nt: TGTGCCAGCAGTTACTCGGGAGATTCACCCCTCCACTTT
CDR3aa: CASSYSGDSPLHF
abundance: few
d_gene: NA
len: 13
j_gene: TRBJ1-6
v_gene: TRBV6-5

CDR3nt: TGTGCCAGCAGCCAGGGACAGCCAACCTACGAGCAGTACTTC
CDR3aa: CASSQGQPTYEQYF
abundance: once
d_gene: TRBD1
len: 14
j_gene: TRBJ2-7
v_gene: TRBV5-6

CDR3nt: TGTGCCAGCGGGACAGGGTTCCACACCGGGGAGCTGTTTTTT
CDR3aa: CASGTGFHTGELFF
abundance: NA
d_gene: TRBD1
len: 14
j_gene: TRBJ2-2
v_gene: TRBV7-6

CDR3nt: TGTGCCATCAGTTCCGGGACACAACCTTTACCATATGGCTACACCTTC
CDR3aa: CAISSGTQPLPYGYTF
abundance: NA
d_gene: NA
len: 16
j_gene: TRBJ1-2
v_gene: TRBV10-3

CDR3nt: TGTGCCAGCTCACCGTCACAGAGCTCTGGAAACACCATATATTTT
CDR3aa: CASSPSQSSGNTIYF
abundance: few
d_gene: NA
len: 15
j_gene: TRBJ1-3
v_gene: TRBV18

CDR3nt: TGTGCCAGCAGTGCACTAGCGGGGACTTCAACCGGGGAGCTGTTTTTT
CDR3aa: CASSALAGTSTGELFF
abundance: NA
d_gene: TRBD2
len: 16
j_gene: TRBJ2-2
v_gene: TRBV6-1

CDR3nt: TGCAGCGTTGATACAGGGGGCGGGCAGCCCCAGCATTTT
CDR3aa: CSVDTGGGQPQHF
abundance: once
d_gene: TRBD1
len: 13
j_gene: TRBJ1-5
v_gene: TRBV29-1

CDR3nt: TGTGCCAGCAGTTACAACAGGGTGAGATATGGCTACACCTTC
CDR3aa: CASSYNRVRYGYTF
abundance: NA
d_gene: NA
len: 14
j_gene: TRBJ1-2
v_gene: TRBV6-5

CDR3nt: TGTGCCAGCAGCCCCAGGGTATTTCCTGAAGCTTTCTTT
CDR3aa: CASSPRVFPEAFF
abundance: NA
d_gene: NA
len: 13
j_gene: TRBJ1-1
v_gene: TRBV6-6

CDR3nt: TGTGCCTGGAGAGGGGCAGGGGGCTACGAGCAGTACTTC
CDR3aa: CAWRGAGGYEQYF
abundance: NA
d_gene: TRBD1
len: 13
j_gene: TRBJ2-7
v_gene: TRBV30

CDR3nt: TGTGCCAGCAGCTTGGCCGGACACGCGCTTAACACTGAAGCTTTCTTT
CDR3aa: CASSLAGHALNTEAFF
abundance: NA
d_gene: NA
len: 16
j_gene: TRBJ1-1
v_gene: TRBV5-4

CDR3nt: TGTGCCAGCAGCTTGGTCGCGGGGACAGGGGGATATGGCTACACCTTC
CDR3aa: CASSLVAGTGGYGYTF
abundance: NA
d_gene: TRBD1
len: 16
j_gene: TRBJ1-2
v_gene: TRBV5-6

CDR3nt: TGTGCCAGTAGTCCGGGCCGGGACAGCGATGGCTACACCTTC
CDR3aa: CASSPGRDSDGYTF
abundance: NA
d_gene: TRBD1
len: 14
j_gene: TRBJ1-2
v_gene: TRBV19

CDR3nt: TGTGCCACCAGCAGAGGGGCTTTAACAGATACGCAGTATTTT
CDR3aa: CATSRGALTDTQYF
abundance: NA
d_gene: NA
len: 14
j_gene: TRBJ2-3
v_gene: TRBV15

CDR3nt: TGTGCCAGCAGCGTGGCTGGGACTAGTGGGCATGAGCAGTTCTTC
CDR3aa: CASSVAGTSGHEQFF
abundance: NA
d_gene: TRBD2
len: 15
j_gene: TRBJ2-1
v_gene: TRBV7-3

CDR3nt: TGTGCCAGCTTTATGAACACTGAAGCTTTCTTT
CDR3aa: CASFMNTEAFF
abundance: NA
d_gene: NA
len: 11
j_gene: TRBJ1-1
v_gene: TRBV27

CDR3nt: TGTGCCAGCAGCTTAGTCACAGGGACGGCTCAGCCCCAGCATTTT
CDR3aa: CASSLVTGTAQPQHF
abundance: NA
d_gene: NA
len: 15
j_gene: TRBJ1-5
v_gene: TRBV7-2

CDR3nt: TGTGCCAGCAGTACCGGGCAGGGAACAGGCTACACCTTC
CDR3aa: CASSTGQGTGYTF
abundance: NA
d_gene: NA
len: 13
j_gene: TRBJ1-2
v_gene: TRBV28